One and the same sample provided the 18 T cell receptor beta chains below, sequenced in a study of blood T cell repertoires in COVID-19 (TCRdb year 2020). Libraries were constructed by the immunoSEQ multiplex PCR assay. In its TCRdb copy, this immuneACCESS table keeps in-frame sequences only and misses some clones. Where compared with another copy, unresolved V genes explain less than half of these, and the others have no known cause. The sample table contains about 270,000 clones; only one count was recorded for approximately 90% of them. The ten top clones hold less than 3% of the sample. Sequences were obtained from PBMCs or T cells enriched from blood (not recorded which). The receptor set was obtained from a woman in her forties or fifties who had recovered from COVID-19.

The chain carries TRBV4-3 and TRBJ2-7, with TRBD2 matching 8 bases. The germline gives CDR1 LGHNA, CDR2 YSLEER. This CDR3 has 16 residues. J gave up 7 bases and V 0 bases, and 11 bases lay outside the gene matches. This CDR3 reads CASSQDSGGLIVEQYF. The CDR3, as DNA: TGCGCCAGCAGCCAAGATTCGGGGGGGCTGATCGTTGAGCAGTACTTC.

V and J are TRBV28 and TRBJ2-1; 7 bases fit TRBD2. The CDR3 is 15 residues long. Germline-derived CDR1 and CDR2 are MDHEN and SYDVKM. V lost 9 bases and J lost 0; bases outside the gene matches: 8. CDR3 sequence reads: CASLIAGPSYNEQFF. Written as DNA, the CDR3 is TGTGCCAGTCTTATAGCGGGTCCCTCCTACAATGAGCAGTTCTTC.

V gene TRBV4-3 combines with J gene TRBJ2-1; 12 nucleotides align to TRBD2. V shed 1 base, J shed 6 bases, and the junction held 7 bases outside the gene matches. This CDR3 comprises 17 residues. Germline-derived CDR1 and CDR2 are LGHNA and YSLEER. CDR3 bases: TGCGCCAGCAGCCAAGGACTAGCGGGAGTTAACCCCAATGAGCAGTTCTTC. It yields the protein CASSQGLAGVNPNEQFF.

The chain couples TRBV28 to TRBJ2-3, with a weak D call TRBD2 (5 bases). This CDR3 contains 14 residues. Trimming shortened V by 3 bases and J by 3 bases, and 10 bases separated the two germline ends. Per the germline V gene, CDR1 is MDHEN and CDR2 is SYDVKM. The CDR3 nucleotides read TGTGCCAGCAGTTTTGGGCCGGGAACAGATACGCAGTATTTT. Translation: CASSFGPGTDTQYF.

V is TRBV28 and J is TRBJ1-1; 8 bases are a match to TRBD1. The CDR3 is 13 amino acids. Germline trimming cut 4 bases from V and 7 bases from J; bases unmatched to any gene: 5. Looked up from germline, CDR1 is MDHEN and CDR2 is SYDVKM. The CDR3 here is CASSYPTGVEAFF. The CDR3 DNA reads as TGTGCCAGCAGTTACCCGACAGGGGTTGAAGCTTTCTTT.

The V gene is TRBV6-6, the J gene TRBJ1-6, with 11 bases aligning to TRBD1. After removal of 5 bases from V and 7 bases from J, the junction contained 10 bases not matched to a gene. CDR3 size: 17 residues. CDR1 MNHNY and CDR2 SVGAGI come from the germline V gene (reference sequence). The CDR3 protein is CASSHRDRGAKNSPLHF. DNA of the CDR3: TGTGCCAGCAGTCACCGGGACAGGGGGGCAAAAAATTCACCCCTCCACTTT.

The chain recombines TRBV10-3 with TRBJ1-6; D not certain. This CDR3 contains 14 residues. V lost 2 bases to trimming and J lost 8 bases, with 10 bases between them. The germline gives CDR1 ENHRY, CDR2 SYGVKD. Here the CDR3 reads CAISEVGVDSPLHF. The CDR3 bases are TGTGCCATCAGTGAGGTGGGCGTTGATTCACCCCTCCACTTT.

This clone was seen more than once but under ten times. The chain combines TRBV6-2 or TRBV6-3 with TRBJ1-5; TRBD1 aligns across 10 bases. CDR1 MNHEY and CDR2 SVGEGT come from the germline V gene. The length of the CDR3 is 16 residues. With 3 bases clipped from V and 3 bases from J, the junction kept 5 bases outside the gene matches. DNA for the CDR3: TGTGCCAGCAGTTATAAGGGGACAGGGGTCAATCAGCCCCAGCATTTT. Residues: CASSYKGTGVNQPQHF.

This clone was observed a few times. The chain recombines TRBV4-1 with TRBJ2-1; D remains ambiguous. The CDR3 contains 17 residues. CDR1 is MGHRA, CDR2 YSYEKL, per germline. Trimming took off 0 bases at V and 0 bases at J, with 12 bases between the two ends. The CDR3 loop reads CASSQERGRSSYNEQFF. In nucleotides, the CDR3 is TGCGCCAGCAGCCAAGAGAGAGGTCGGAGCTCCTACAATGAGCAGTTCTTC.

The V and J genes are TRBV5-4 and TRBJ2-1, with a tentative D call TRBD2 (5 bases). The CDR3 is 13 residues long. Germline V gene lookup returns CDR1 SGHNT and CDR2 YYREEE (reference sequence). Deletions cut 4 bases from V and 5 bases from J, with 10 bases between. The DNA for the CDR3 is TGTGCCAGCAGCGGGAAACTAGACAATGAGCAGTTCTTC. It encodes CASSGKLDNEQFF.

The gene calls are TRBV9 and TRBJ1-2, with D unclear. V lost 4 bases, J lost 1 base, and 14 bases lay in between. CDR3 length: 15 amino acids. Germline-derived CDR1 and CDR2 are SGDLS and YYNGEE. This CDR3 is CASSPQGAINYGYTF. The DNA of the CDR3 is TGTGCCAGCAGCCCTCAAGGAGCTATTAACTATGGCTACACCTTC.

The chain couples TRBV28 to TRBJ1-1; TRBD1 agrees at 7 bases. Germline V gene data show CDR1 as MDHEN and CDR2 as SYDVKM. CDR3 size: 14 residues. The V gene end was trimmed by 1 base and the J gene end by 4 bases; junction bases not matched to a gene: 3. The CDR3, as DNA: TGTGCCAGCAGTTTATACGGGGACAGCACTGAAGCTTTCTTT. This encodes CASSLYGDSTEAFF.

CDR3 nucleotides: TGTGCCAGTAGTATGACTGGGGGGGCTAGCTACGAGCAGTACTTC. Protein sequence: CASSMTGGASYEQYF. The genes are TRBV19 and TRBJ2-7; the D gene is possibly TRBD2 (7 bases). Per the germline V gene, CDR1 is LNHDA and CDR2 is SQIVND (reference sequence). The V end was cut by 3 bases, the J end by 3 bases, with 15 bases between. The CDR3 has 15 residues.

The genes are TRBV5-6 and TRBJ1-2, with 9 positions matching TRBD1. The CDR3 consists of 11 residues. CDR1 is SGHDT, CDR2 YYEEEE, per germline. V trimming: 3 bases; J trimming: 10 bases; junction bases outside the gene matches: 1. The CDR3 bases are TGTGCCAGCAGCTGGGACAGGGTCTACACCTTC. It translates to CASSWDRVYTF.

The gene calls are TRBV2 and TRBJ2-5, with TRBD1 matching over 7 bases. Germline trimming cut 5 bases from V and 5 bases from J; bases unmatched to any gene: 11. This CDR3 contains 15 residues. Germline V gene data show CDR1 as SNHLY and CDR2 as FYNNEI. In DNA, the CDR3 is TGTGCCAGCAGTACCACTAGGGGGCTGGGGGAGACCCAGTACTTC. Translating it yields CASSTTRGLGETQYF.

This clone was seen a single time. This sequence joins TRBV9 and TRBJ2-3; D not certain. Trimming took off 2 bases at V and 2 bases at J, with 12 bases between the two ends. Germline assignment: CDR1 SGDLS and CDR2 YYNGEE. This CDR3 has 15 amino acids. The CDR3 is CASSVLDSPTDTQYF. In nucleotides, the CDR3 is TGTGCCAGCAGCGTTCTAGACTCCCCCACAGATACGCAGTATTTT.

The J gene is TRBJ2-1, the V gene TRBV5-1, with 9 bases matching TRBD2. V lost 0 bases, J lost 8 bases, and 9 bases stayed unmatched. Germline values: CDR1 SGHRS, CDR2 YFSETQ. The CDR3 length is 16 residues. Here the CDR3 reads CASSLGGSGSKDEQFF. DNA for the CDR3: TGCGCCAGCAGCTTGGGGGGTAGCGGGAGTAAAGATGAGCAGTTCTTC.

The chain recombines TRBV27 with TRBJ2-1, with 9 positions matching TRBD2. V trimming: 7 bases; J trimming: 0 bases; junction bases outside the gene matches: 10. Per germline, CDR1 MNHEY and CDR2 SMNVEV (reference sequence). This CDR3 comprises 17 residues. The CDR3 DNA is TGTGCCAGCACTACCCGACTAGCGGAGAGCTCCTACAATGAGCAGTTCTTC. It specifies CASTTRLAESSYNEQFF.